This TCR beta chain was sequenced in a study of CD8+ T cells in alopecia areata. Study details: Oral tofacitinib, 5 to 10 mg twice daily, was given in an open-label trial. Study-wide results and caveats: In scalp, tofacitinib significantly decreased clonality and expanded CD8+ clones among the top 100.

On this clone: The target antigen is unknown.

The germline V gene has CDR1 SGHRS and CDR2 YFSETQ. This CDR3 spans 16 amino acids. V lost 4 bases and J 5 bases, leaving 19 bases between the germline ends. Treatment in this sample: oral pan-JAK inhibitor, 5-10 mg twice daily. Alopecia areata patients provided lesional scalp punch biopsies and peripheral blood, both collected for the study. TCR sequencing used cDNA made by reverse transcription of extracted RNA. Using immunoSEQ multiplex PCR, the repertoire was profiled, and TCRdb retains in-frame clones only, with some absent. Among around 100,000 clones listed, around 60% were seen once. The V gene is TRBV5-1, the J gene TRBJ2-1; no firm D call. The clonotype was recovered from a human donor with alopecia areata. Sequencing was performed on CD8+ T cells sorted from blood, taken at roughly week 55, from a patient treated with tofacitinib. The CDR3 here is CASSTRRATTDNEQFF. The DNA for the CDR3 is TGCGCCAGCAGCACCCGCCGGGCCACCACCGACAATGAGCAGTTCTTC.